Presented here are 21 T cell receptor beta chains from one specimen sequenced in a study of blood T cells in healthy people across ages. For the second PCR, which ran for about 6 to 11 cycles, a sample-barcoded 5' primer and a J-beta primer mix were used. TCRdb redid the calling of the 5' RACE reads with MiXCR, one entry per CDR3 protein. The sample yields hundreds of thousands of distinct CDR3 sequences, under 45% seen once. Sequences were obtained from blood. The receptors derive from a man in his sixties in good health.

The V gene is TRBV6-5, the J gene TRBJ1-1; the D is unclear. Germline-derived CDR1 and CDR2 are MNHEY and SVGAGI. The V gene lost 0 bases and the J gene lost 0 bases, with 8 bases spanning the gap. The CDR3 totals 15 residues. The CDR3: CASSYSGEMNTEAFF. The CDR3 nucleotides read TGTGCCAGCAGTTACTCGGGTGAGATGAACACTGAAGCTTTCTTT.

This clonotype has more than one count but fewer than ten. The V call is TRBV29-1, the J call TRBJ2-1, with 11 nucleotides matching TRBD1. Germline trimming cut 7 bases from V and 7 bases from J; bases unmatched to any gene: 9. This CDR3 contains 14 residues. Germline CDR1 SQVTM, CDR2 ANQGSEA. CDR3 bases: TGCAGCGCCCCCCGGACAGGGGGCCCGAATGAGCAGTTCTTC. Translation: CSAPRTGGPNEQFF.

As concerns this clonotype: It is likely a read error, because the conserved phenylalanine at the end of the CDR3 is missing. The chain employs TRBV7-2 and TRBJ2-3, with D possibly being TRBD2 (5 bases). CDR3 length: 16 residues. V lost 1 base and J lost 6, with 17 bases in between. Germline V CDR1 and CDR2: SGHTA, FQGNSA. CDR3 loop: CASSLGYDHGGDTQYL. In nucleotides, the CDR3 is TGTGCCAGCAGCTTAGGATACGACCACGGCGGGGATACGCAGTATTTG.

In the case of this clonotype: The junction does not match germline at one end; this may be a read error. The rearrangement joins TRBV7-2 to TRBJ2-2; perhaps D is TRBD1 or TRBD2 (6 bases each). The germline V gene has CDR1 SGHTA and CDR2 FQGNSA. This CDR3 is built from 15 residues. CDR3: CASNLREGGIGELFF. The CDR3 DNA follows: TGTGCCAGCAACTTAAGGGAAGGGGGGATCGGGGAGCTGTTTTTT.

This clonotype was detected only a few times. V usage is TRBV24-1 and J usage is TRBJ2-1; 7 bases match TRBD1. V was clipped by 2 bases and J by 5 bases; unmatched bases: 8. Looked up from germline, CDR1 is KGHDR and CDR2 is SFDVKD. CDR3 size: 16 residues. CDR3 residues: CATSDSIGDSDNEQFF. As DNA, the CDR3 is TGTGCCACCAGTGATTCGATCGGGGACAGCGACAATGAGCAGTTCTTC.

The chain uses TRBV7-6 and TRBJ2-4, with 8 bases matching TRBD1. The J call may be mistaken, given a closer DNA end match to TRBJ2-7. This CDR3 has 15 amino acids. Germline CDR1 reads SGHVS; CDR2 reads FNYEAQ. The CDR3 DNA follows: TGTGCCAGCAGCTTACGCGACAGGGGCGGTAACGAGCAGTACTTC. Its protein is CASSLRDRGGNEQYF.

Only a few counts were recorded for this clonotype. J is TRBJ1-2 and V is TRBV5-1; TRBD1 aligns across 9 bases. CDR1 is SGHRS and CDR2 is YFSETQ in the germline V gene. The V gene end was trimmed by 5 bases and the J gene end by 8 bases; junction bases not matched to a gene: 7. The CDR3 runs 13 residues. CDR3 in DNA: TGCGCCAGCAGAAAGGACAGGGGAGTCGGCTACACCTTC. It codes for CASRKDRGVGYTF.

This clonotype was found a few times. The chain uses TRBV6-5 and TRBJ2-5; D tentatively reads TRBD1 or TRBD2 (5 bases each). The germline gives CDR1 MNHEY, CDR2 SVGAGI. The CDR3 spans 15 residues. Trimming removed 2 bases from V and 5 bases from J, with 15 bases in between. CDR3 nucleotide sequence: TGTGCCAGCAGTTACGGCGGAGCCTGGGGGGAGACCCAGTACTTC. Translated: CASSYGGAWGETQYF.

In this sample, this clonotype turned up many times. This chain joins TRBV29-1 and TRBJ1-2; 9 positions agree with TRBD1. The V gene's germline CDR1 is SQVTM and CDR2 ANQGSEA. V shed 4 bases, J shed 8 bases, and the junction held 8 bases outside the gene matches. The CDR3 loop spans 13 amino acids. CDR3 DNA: TGCAGCGTTGGGACAGGGGTATCGGGAGGCTACACCTTC. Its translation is CSVGTGVSGGYTF.

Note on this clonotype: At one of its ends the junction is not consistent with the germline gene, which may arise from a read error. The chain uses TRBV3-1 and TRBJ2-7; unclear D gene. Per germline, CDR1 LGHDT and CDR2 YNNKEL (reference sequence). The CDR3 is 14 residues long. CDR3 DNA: TGTGCCAGCAACCAAGATCCTAGCTCCTACGAGCAGTACTTC. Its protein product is CASNQDPSSYEQYF.

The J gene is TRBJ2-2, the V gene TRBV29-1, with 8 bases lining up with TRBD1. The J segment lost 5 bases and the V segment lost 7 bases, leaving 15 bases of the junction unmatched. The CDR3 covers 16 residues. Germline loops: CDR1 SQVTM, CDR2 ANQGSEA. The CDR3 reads CSASSRGLGVTGELFF. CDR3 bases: TGCAGCGCATCATCCAGGGGGCTAGGGGTAACCGGGGAGCTGTTTTTT.

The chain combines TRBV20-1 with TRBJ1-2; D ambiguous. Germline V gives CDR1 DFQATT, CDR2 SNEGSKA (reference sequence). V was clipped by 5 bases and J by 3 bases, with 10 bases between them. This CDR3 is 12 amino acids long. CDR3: CSAGLIDYGYTF. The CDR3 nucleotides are TGCAGTGCTGGGCTAATAGACTATGGCTACACCTTC.

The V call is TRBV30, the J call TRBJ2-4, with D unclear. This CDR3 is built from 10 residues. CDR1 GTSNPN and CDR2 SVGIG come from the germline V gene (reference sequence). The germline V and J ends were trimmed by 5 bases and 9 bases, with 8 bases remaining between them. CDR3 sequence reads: CAWPTFIQYF. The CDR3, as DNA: TGTGCCTGGCCCACTTTCATTCAGTACTTC.

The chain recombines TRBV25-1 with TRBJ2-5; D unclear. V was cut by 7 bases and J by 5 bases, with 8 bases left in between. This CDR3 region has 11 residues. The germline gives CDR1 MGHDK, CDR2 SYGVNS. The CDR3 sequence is CASTLGETQYF. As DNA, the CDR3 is TGTGCCAGCACCCTTGGGGAGACCCAGTACTTC. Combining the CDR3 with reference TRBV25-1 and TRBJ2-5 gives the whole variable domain EADIYQTPRYLVIGTGKKITLECSQTMGHDKMYWYQQDPGMELHLIHYSYGVNSTEKGDLSSESTVSRIRTEHFPLTLESARPSHTSQYLCASTLGETQYFGPGTRLLVL.

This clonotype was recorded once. The DNA for the CDR3 is TGTGCCACCAGTGGATCTGGGGCCAACGTCCTGACTTTC. Protein: CATSGSGANVLTF. The V gene is TRBV24-1, the J gene TRBJ2-6; D not certain. This CDR3 region has 13 residues. Germline V gene sequence: CDR1 KGHDR, CDR2 SFDVKD. Trimming shortened V by 5 bases and J by 1 base, and 2 bases separated the two germline ends.

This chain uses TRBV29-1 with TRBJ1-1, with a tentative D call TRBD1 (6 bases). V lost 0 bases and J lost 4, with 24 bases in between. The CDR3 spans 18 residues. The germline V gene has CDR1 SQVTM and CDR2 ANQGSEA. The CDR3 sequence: CSVEDRRRRGTPSTEAFF. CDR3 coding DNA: TGCAGCGTTGAAGATCGACGACGACGGGGGACACCCAGCACTGAAGCTTTCTTT.

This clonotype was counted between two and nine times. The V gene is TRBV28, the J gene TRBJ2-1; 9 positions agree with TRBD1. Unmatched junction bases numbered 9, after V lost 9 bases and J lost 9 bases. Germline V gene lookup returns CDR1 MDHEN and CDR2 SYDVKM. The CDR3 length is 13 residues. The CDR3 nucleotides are TGTGCCAGTTACGCCGGGACAGGGAGTGAGCAGTTCTTC. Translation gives CASYAGTGSEQFF.

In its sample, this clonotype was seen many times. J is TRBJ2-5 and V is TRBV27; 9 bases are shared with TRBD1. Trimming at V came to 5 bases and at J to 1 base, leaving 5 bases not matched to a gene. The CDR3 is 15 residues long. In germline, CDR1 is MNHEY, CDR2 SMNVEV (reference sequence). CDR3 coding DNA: TGTGCCAGCAGTAGTCCGGGACAGGGCCAAGAGACCCAGTACTTC. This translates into CASSSPGQGQETQYF.

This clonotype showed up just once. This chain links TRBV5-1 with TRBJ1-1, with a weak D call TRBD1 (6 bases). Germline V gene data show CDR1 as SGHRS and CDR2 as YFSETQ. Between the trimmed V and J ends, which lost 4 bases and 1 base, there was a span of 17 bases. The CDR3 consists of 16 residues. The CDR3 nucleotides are TGCGCCAGCAGCATATACTCCGGGACATCGAACACTGAAGCTTTCTTT. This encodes CASSIYSGTSNTEAFF.

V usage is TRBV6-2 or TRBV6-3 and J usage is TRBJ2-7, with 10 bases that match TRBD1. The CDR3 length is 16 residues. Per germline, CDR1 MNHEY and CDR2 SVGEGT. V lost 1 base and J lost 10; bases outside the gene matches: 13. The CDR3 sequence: CASSYLRGQGSEAQYF. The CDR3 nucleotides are TGTGCCAGCAGTTACTTGCGGGGACAGGGGTCCGAGGCCCAGTACTTC.

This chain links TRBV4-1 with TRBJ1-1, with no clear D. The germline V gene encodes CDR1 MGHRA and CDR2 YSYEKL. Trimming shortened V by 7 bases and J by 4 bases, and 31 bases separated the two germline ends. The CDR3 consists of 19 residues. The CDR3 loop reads CASTLRLTPTLESATEAFF. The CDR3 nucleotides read TGCGCCAGCACCTTACGTTTGACACCTACTTTAGAGAGTGCCACTGAAGCTTTCTTT.